The 9 T cell receptor beta chains below all came from one sample that was sequenced in a study of CD8 T cells in Susac syndrome. Reverse transcription used about 0.45 to 1 ug RNA and random hexamers. TCRdb recomputed calls from the immunoSEQ multiplex PCR reads with MiXCR, one row per CDR3 protein. The sample comprises some 400,000 distinct CDR3 sequences, approximately 85% of which are singletons, and 0.09% to 0.15% rests with the top ten. The sample comprised CD8+ T cells from PBMCs. These receptor sequences come from a human donor with multiple sclerosis.

V gene TRBV6-2 or TRBV6-3 combines with J gene TRBJ2-3; D not resolved. The CDR3 runs 13 residues. V lost 2 bases and J 5 bases, leaving 8 bases between the germline ends. Germline CDR1 is MNHEY and CDR2 is SVGEGT. The CDR3: CASSYGLKDTQYF. The DNA of the CDR3 is TGTGCCAGCAGTTACGGTCTGAAAGATACGCAGTATTTT.

The V gene is TRBV24-1, the J gene TRBJ2-1; 7 positions match TRBD2. Germline CDR1 and CDR2: KGHDR and SFDVKD. The CDR3 runs to 11 residues. Losses at the gene ends were 9 bases for V and 10 bases for J; bases not matched to a gene: 5. The CDR3 DNA reads TGTGCCACCCGCGGGGAGGGGGAGCAGTTCTTC. It specifies CATRGEGEQFF.

This clonotype appeared a single time. The chain recombines TRBV16 with TRBJ2-7; D ambiguous. With 4 bases removed from V and 6 bases from J, the gap between germline ends came to 13 bases. The CDR3 contains 13 residues. Germline V lookup: CDR1 KGHSY, CDR2 FQNENV. CDR3 nucleotides: TGTGCCAGCAGCCTTTCGGCACGCTCCGAGCAGTACTTC. Protein product: CASSLSARSEQYF. Combining the CDR3 with reference TRBV16 and TRBJ2-7 gives the whole variable domain GEEVAQTPKHLVRGEGQKAKLYCAPIKGHSYVFWYQQVLKNEFKFLISFQNENVFDETGMPKERFSAKCLPNSPCSLEIQATKLEDSAVYFCASSLSARSEQYFGPGTRLTVT.

J is TRBJ1-5 and V is TRBV20-1; 8 bases line up with TRBD1. Germline CDR1 reads DFQATT; CDR2 reads SNEGSKA (reference sequence). The J segment lost 6 bases and the V segment lost 0 bases, leaving 7 bases of the junction unmatched. The length of the CDR3 is 15 residues. This CDR3 is CSARDETGVGQPQHF. In nucleotides, the CDR3 is TGCAGTGCTAGAGATGAGACAGGGGTCGGTCAGCCCCAGCATTTT.

This clonotype was counted only a few times. This chain joins TRBV5-6 and TRBJ2-2, with 7 bases fitting TRBD1. This CDR3 region has 15 residues. Germline V gives CDR1 SGHDT, CDR2 YYEEEE. Trimming cost V 3 bases and J 2 bases; bases outside gene matches: 4. CDR3 bases: TGTGCCAGCAGCTCGGGACAGCCTAACACCGGGGAGCTGTTTTTT. Protein: CASSSGQPNTGELFF. The full variable domain, in which reference TRBV5-6 and TRBJ2-2 provide the parts outside the CDR3, is DAGVTQSPTHLIKTRGQQVTLRCSPKSGHDTVSWYQQALGQGPQFIFQYYEEEERQRGNFPDRFSGHQFPNYSSELNVNALLLGDSALYLCASSSGQPNTGELFFGEGSRLTVL.

The chain has TRBV10-3 and TRBJ2-1, with TRBD2 identical over 12 bases. The CDR3 is 15 amino acids. Germline loops: CDR1 ENHRY, CDR2 SYGVKD. V lost 4 bases, J lost 7 bases, and 5 bases stayed unmatched. The CDR3: CAISVGGLAGNEQFF. The DNA for the CDR3 is TGTGCCATCAGTGTAGGAGGACTAGCGGGGAATGAGCAGTTCTTC.

The genes are TRBV4-1 and TRBJ2-7; 7 bases are shared with TRBD2. The germline V gene has CDR1 MGHRA and CDR2 YSYEKL. V lost 2 bases, J lost 0 bases, and 7 bases stayed unmatched. The CDR3 runs to 16 residues. CDR3 loop: CASSQWGGTPSYEQYF. The CDR3 region has the DNA TGCGCCAGCAGCCAATGGGGGGGAACCCCCTCCTACGAGCAGTACTTC.

The chain uses TRBV27 and TRBJ1-4, with D perhaps matching TRBD1 (5 bases). CDR1 and CDR2 from the germline V gene are MNHEY and SMNVEV (reference sequence). The CDR3 has 16 residues. V dropped 0 bases and J dropped 6 bases, with 14 bases sitting between them. The CDR3 reads CASSLSGTEGDEKLFF. Here the CDR3 DNA reads TGTGCCAGCAGTTTATCCGGGACGGAGGGCGATGAAAAACTGTTTTTT.

The chain recombines TRBV11-2 with TRBJ1-1; TRBD1 might be the D (6 bases). Germline CDR1 reads SGHAT; CDR2 reads FQNNGV. The V end lost 5 bases, the J end lost 0 bases, and 10 bases lay between the germline ends. CDR3 size: 14 residues. The CDR3 DNA is TGTGCCAGCAGCCCCAACAGGGTGAACACTGAAGCTTTCTTT. This gives the protein CASSPNRVNTEAFF.